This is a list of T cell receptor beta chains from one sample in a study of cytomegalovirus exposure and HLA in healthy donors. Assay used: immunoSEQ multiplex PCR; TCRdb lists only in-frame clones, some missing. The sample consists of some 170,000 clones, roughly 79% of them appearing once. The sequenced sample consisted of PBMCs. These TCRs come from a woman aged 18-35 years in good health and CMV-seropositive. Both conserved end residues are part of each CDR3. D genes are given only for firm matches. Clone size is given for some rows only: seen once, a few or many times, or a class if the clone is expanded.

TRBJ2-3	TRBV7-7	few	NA	CASSQGAPGTDTQYF	TGTGCTAGCAGCCAAGGGGCGCCGGGCACAGATACGCAGTATTTT
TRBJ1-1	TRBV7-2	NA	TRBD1	CASRWAGGTEAFF	TGTGCCAGTCGATGGGCAGGGGGAACTGAAGCTTTCTTT
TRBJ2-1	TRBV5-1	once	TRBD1	CASSLAGTGNEQFF	TGCGCCAGCAGCCTTGCCGGGACAGGGAATGAGCAGTTCTTC
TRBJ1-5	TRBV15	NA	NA	CATSDDGSNQPQHF	TGTGCCACCAGCGATGACGGGAGCAATCAGCCCCAGCATTTT
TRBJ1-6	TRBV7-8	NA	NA	CASSLQGYNNSPLHF	TGTGCCAGCAGCTTACAGGGTTATAATAATTCACCCCTCCACTTT
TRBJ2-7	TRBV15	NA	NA	CATSRGVGGEQYF	TGTGCCACCAGCAGAGGCGTCGGGGGAGAGCAGTACTTC
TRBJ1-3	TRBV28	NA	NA	CASSLSGGNTIYF	TGTGCCAGCAGTTTATCAGGGGGAAACACCATATATTTT
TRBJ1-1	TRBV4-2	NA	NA	CASSREWGPGTEAFF	TGTGCCAGCAGCCGCGAATGGGGGCCCGGCACTGAAGCTTTCTTT
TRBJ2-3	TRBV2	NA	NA	CASSEPEVDTQYF	TGTGCCAGCAGTGAACCTGAGGTGGATACGCAGTATTTT
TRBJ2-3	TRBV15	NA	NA	CATSRDGLGWRDTQYF	TGTGCCACCAGCAGAGACGGCTTGGGTTGGCGGGATACGCAGTATTTT
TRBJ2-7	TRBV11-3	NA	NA	CASSPGAVYEQYF	TGTGCCAGCAGCCCAGGGGCGGTCTACGAGCAGTACTTC
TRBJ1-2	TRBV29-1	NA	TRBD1	CSVEEGSGQGRTNYGYTF	TGCAGCGTTGAAGAAGGGTCGGGACAGGGGCGAACGAACTATGGCTACACCTTC
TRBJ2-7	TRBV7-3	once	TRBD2	CASSLTSGNYEQYF	TGTGCCAGCAGCCTTACTAGCGGGAATTACGAGCAGTACTTC
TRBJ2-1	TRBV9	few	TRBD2	CASSWTSGGAGGNEQFF	TGTGCCAGCAGTTGGACTAGCGGGGGGGCCGGGGGGAATGAGCAGTTCTTC
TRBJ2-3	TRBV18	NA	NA	CASSMGPDTQYF	TGTGCCAGCTCGATGGGGCCAGATACGCAGTATTTT
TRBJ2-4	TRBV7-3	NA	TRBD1	CASSLWPSPGQGGIQYF	TGTGCCAGCAGCTTATGGCCCTCTCCGGGACAGGGTGGCATTCAGTACTTC
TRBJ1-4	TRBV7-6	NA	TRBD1	CASSLATGGPEKLFF	TGTGCCAGCAGCTTAGCCACAGGGGGACCAGAAAAACTGTTTTTT
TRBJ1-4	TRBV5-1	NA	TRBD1	CASSTTGGAEKLFF	TGCGCCAGCAGCACGACAGGGGGCGCAGAAAAACTGTTTTTT
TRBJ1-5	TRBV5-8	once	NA	CASSPDSYQPQHF	TGTGCCAGCAGCCCGGACAGTTATCAGCCCCAGCATTTT
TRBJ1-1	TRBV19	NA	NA	CASSIVRNTEAFF	TGTGCCAGTAGTATAGTCAGGAACACTGAAGCTTTCTTT
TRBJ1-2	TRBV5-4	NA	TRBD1	CASRPTGQEFYGYTF	TGTGCCAGCAGGCCAACGGGACAGGAATTCTATGGCTACACCTTC
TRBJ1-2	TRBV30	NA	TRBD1	CAWTPTTGGGYTF	TGTGCCTGGACCCCCACGACAGGGGGTGGCTACACCTTC
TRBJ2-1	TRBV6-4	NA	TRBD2	CASSAQYAAGGQSEQFF	TGTGCCAGCAGTGCCCAATACGCTGCGGGGGGGCAGTCAGAGCAGTTCTTC
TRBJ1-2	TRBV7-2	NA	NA	CASMSANYGYTF	TGTGCCAGTATGAGCGCTAACTATGGCTACACCTTC
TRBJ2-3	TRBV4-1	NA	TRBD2	CASSSGIRGGPSTDTQYF	TGCGCCAGCAGCTCCGGGATTCGGGGGGGACCTAGCACAGATACGCAGTATTTT
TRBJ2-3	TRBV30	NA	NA	CAWSSAGATDTQYF	TGTGCCTGGAGTTCGGCGGGGGCCACAGATACGCAGTATTTT
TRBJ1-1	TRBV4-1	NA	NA	CASSQWATGEAFF	TGCGCCAGCAGCCAATGGGCAACTGGTGAAGCTTTCTTT
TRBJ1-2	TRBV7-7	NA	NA	CASSLVPGTYGYTF	TGTGCCAGCAGCTTAGTCCCGGGGACTTATGGCTACACCTTC
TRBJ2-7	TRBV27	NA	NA	CASSFLGSSYEQYF	TGTGCCAGCAGTTTTCTGGGGAGCTCCTACGAGCAGTACTTC
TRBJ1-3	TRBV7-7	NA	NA	CASSPAAGSTIYF	TGTGCCAGCTCCCCGGCCGCAGGAAGCACCATATATTTT
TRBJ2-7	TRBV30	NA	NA	CAWNPEVTYEQYF	TGTGCCTGGAATCCAGAGGTAACGTACGAGCAGTACTTC
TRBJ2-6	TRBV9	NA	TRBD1	CASSVAGTGVTGANVLTF	TGTGCCAGCAGCGTAGCAGGGACAGGGGTCACCGGGGCCAACGTCCTGACTTTC
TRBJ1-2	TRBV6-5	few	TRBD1	CASSYSYWQGGHGYTF	TGTGCCAGCAGTTACTCGTATTGGCAGGGGGGCCATGGCTACACCTTC
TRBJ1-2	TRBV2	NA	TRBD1	CASSAQGAGGYTF	TGTGCCAGCAGTGCTCAGGGGGCGGGAGGCTACACCTTC
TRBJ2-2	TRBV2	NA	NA	CASSDGLAGAPTGELFF	TGTGCCAGCAGTGATGGGCTCGCGGGGGCCCCCACCGGGGAGCTGTTTTTT
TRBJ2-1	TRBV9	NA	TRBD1	CASSVNEGASYNEQFF	TGTGCCAGCAGCGTAAACGAGGGGGCCTCCTACAATGAGCAGTTCTTC
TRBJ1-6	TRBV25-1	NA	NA	CASSEQYEAESVSPLHF	TGTGCCAGCAGTGAACAATACGAGGCGGAATCGGTTTCACCCCTCCACTTT